This T cell receptor beta chain stems from a study of CD8+ T cells in alopecia areata. From germline, CDR1 is MGHRA and CDR2 YSYEKL. This CDR3 spans 17 amino acids. Trimming removed 0 bases from V and 8 bases from J, with 17 bases in between. Reverse transcribed after extraction, RNA yielded cDNA as the sequencing template. Assay: immunoSEQ multiplex PCR; the TCRdb copy retains only in-frame clones and omits some. The sample carries some 110,000 clones, about 60% recorded once. Findings of the study overall: Clonality in lesional scalp, especially alopecia totalis/universalis, exceeded that of normal scalp. Whereas mice showed it more clearly, TCR sharing across patients was murkier, possibly because of HLA.

A word on this clone: Its antigen is as yet unknown.

This chain connects TRBV4-1 to TRBJ1-6; maybe TRBD1 (5 bases). This clonotype originated in a human donor in good health. The material sequenced was CD4+ T cells sorted from blood. The CDR3 bases are TGCGCCAGCAGCCAAGATTCGTTCGGAGGGGCTTATTCACCCCTCCACTTT. The encoded protein is CASSQDSFGGAYSPLHF.